The clone carrying this TCR beta chain was counted a single time. TCRdb's table, derived via immunoSEQ multiplex PCR, lists solely in-frame clones and lacks some. This sample carries about 190,000 clones, approximately 80% of them seen once, and the ten largest clones take 9.5% to 15%. This sample is drawn from a study of blood T cell repertoires in COVID-19. Germline V gene data show CDR1 as KGHSH and CDR2 as LQKENI. V was cut by 2 bases and J by 9 bases, with 8 bases left in between. This CDR3 has 13 amino acids. The TCR was taken from a woman between 45 and 60 years old with acute or convalescent COVID-19. The V and J genes are TRBV18 and TRBJ1-6, with a tentative D call TRBD1 (6 bases). Material for sequencing was peripheral blood. The CDR3, as DNA: TGTGCCAGCTCACCAGGGGGCAGTTCACCCCTCCACTTT. Translating it yields CASSPGGSSPLHF.